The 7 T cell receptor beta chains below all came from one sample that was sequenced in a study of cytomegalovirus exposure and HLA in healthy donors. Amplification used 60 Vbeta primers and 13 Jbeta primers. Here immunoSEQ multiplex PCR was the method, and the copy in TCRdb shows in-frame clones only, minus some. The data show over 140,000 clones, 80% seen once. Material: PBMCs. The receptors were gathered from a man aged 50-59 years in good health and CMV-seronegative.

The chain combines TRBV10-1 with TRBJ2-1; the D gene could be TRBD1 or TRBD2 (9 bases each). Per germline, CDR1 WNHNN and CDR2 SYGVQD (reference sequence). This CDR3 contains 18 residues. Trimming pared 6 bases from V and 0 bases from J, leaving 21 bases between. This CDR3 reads CASSGQGKAGGSYNEQFF. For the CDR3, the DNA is TGCGCCAGCAGCGGACAGGGGAAAGCGGGAGGCTCCTACAATGAGCAGTTCTTC.

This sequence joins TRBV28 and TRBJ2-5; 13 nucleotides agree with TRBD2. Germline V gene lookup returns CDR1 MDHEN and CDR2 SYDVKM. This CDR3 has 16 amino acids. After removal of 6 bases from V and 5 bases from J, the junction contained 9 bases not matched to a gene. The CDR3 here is CASSYTSGGASETQYF. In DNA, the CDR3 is TGTGCCAGCAGCTACACTAGCGGGGGGGCCTCCGAGACCCAGTACTTC.

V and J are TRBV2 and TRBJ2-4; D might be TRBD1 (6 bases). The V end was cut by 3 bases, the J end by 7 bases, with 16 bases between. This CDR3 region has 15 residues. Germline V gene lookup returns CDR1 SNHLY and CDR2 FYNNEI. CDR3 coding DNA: TGTGCCAGCAGTGACAGGTCTGGGGGCCCCAACATTCAGTACTTC. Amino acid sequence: CASSDRSGGPNIQYF.

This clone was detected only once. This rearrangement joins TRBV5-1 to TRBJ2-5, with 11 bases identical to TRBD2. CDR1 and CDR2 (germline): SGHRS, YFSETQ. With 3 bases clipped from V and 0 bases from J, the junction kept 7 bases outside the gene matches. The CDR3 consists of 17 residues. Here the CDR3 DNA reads TGCGCCAGCAGCTCCCGACTAGCGGGGCCTTACCAAGAGACCCAGTACTTC. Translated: CASSSRLAGPYQETQYF.

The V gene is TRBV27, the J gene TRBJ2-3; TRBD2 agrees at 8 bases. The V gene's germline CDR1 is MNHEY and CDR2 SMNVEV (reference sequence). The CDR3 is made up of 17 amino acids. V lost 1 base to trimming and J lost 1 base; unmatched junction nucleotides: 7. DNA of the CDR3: TGTGCCAGCAGTTTATTATCGGGAGGGGTCGGCACAGATACGCAGTATTTT. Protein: CASSLLSGGVGTDTQYF.

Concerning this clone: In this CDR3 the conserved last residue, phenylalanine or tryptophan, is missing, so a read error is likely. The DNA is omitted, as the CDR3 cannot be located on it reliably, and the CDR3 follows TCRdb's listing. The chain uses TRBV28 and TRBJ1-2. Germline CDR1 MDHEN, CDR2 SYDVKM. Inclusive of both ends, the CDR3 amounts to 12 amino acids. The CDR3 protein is CASSSTGSLHSI.

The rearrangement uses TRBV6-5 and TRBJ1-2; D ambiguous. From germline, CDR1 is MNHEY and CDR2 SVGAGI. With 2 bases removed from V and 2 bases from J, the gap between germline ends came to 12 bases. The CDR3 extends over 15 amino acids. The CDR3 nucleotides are TGTGCCAGCAGTTACACTTCCGGGAACAACTATGGCTACACCTTC. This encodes CASSYTSGNNYGYTF.